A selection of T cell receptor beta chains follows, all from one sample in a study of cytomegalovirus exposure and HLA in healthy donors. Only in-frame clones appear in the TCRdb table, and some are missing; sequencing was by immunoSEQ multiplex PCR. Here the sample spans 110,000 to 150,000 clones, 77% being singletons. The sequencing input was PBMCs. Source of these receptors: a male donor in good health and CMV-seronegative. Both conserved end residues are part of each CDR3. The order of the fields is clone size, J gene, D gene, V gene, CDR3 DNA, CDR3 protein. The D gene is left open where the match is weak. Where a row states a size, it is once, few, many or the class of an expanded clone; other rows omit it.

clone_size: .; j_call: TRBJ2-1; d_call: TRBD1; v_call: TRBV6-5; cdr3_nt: TGTGCCAGCAGGCTGGACAGGACCTCCTACAATGAGCAGTTCTTC; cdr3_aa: CASRLDRTSYNEQFF
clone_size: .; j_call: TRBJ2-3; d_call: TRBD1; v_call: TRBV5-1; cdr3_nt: TGCGCCAGCAGCTTGTGGGGTCCGGGACAGAAGGTGACAGATACGCAGTATTTT; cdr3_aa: CASSLWGPGQKVTDTQYF
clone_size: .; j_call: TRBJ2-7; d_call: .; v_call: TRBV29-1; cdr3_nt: TGCAGCGTTGTAGTTGAGTTAGTGCGCCACGAGCAGTACTTC; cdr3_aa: CSVVVELVRHEQYF
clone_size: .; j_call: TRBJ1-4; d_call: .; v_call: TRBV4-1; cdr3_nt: TGCGCCAGCAGCCATCCAAATGAAAAACTGTTTTTT; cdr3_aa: CASSHPNEKLFF
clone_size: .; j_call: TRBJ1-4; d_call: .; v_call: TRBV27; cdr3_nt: TGTGCCAGCAGTTTATCCTCAGGCGCAACTAATGAAAAACTGTTTTTT; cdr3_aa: CASSLSSGATNEKLFF
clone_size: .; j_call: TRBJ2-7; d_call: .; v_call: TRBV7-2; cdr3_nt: TGTGCCAGCAGCTTAGGTTCCAACTACGAGCAGTACTTC; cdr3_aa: CASSLGSNYEQYF
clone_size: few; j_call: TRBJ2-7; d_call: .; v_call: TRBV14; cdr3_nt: TGTGCCAGCAGCCATCTCATGGGAGGCTACGAGCAGTACTTC; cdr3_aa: CASSHLMGGYEQYF
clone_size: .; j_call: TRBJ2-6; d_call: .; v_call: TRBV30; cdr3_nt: TGTGCCTGGAGTGTAGGGGGCTCTGGGGCCAACGTCCTGACTTTC; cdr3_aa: CAWSVGGSGANVLTF
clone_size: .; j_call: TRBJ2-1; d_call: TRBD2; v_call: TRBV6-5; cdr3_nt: TGTGCCAGCACCAAAGGGGCGCTAGCGGACAATGAGCAGTTCTTC; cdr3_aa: CASTKGALADNEQFF
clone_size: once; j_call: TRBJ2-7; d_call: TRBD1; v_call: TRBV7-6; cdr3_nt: TGTGCCAGCAGTTTCGACAGGGATTCCTACGAGCAGTACTTC; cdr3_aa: CASSFDRDSYEQYF
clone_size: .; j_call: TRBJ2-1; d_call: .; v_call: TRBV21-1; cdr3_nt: TGTGCCAGCAGCACCACGACAGGGGGCGCATCTAATGAGCAGTTCTTC; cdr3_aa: CASSTTTGGASNEQFF
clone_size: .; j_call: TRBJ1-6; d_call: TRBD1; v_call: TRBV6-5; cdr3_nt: TGTGCCAGCGTTGGACAGGAGGGTTCACCCCTCCACTTT; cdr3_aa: CASVGQEGSPLHF
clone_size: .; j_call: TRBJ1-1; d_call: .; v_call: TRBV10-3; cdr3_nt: TGTGCCATCATGGCGGCCTTTATGAACACTGAAGCTTTCTTT; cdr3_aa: CAIMAAFMNTEAFF
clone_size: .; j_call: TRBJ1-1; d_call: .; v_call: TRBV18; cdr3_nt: TGTGCCAGCCTAATGCGACAGACGAACACTGAAGCTTTCTTT; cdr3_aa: CASLMRQTNTEAFF
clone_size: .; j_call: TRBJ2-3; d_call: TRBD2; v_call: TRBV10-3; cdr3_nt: TGTGCCATCAGCCGAGCGGGGCTGGGCACAGATACGCAGTATTTT; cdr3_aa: CAISRAGLGTDTQYF
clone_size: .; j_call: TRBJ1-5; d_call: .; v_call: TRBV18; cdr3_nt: TGTGCCAGCTCACCAAAGAGACTGGACAATCAGCCCCAGCATTTT; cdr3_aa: CASSPKRLDNQPQHF
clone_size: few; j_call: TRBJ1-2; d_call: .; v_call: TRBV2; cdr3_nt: TGTGCCAGCAGTGAAGGACAGAGGCGAAACTATGGCTACACCTTC; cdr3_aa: CASSEGQRRNYGYTF
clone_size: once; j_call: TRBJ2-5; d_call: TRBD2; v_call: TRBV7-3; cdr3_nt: TGTGCCAGCAGCTTGACTAGCGGGGAGACCCAGTACTTC; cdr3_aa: CASSLTSGETQYF
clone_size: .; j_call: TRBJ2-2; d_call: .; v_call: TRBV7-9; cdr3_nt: TGTGCCAGCAGCCTCGGGTCCGGGACTGCGAACACCGGGGAGCTGTTTTTT; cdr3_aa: CASSLGSGTANTGELFF
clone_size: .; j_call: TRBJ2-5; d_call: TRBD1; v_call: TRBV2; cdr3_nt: TGTGCCAGTACCGGGACAGCTCAACAAGAGACCCAGTACTTC; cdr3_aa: CASTGTAQQETQYF
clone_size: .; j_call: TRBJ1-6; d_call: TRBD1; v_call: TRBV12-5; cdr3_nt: TGTGCTAGTGGTTTCTTGACAGGGGGTTATTCACCCCTCCACTTT; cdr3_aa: CASGFLTGGYSPLHF
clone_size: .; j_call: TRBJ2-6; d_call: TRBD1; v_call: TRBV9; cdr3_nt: TGTGCCAGCAGCGCTCCGGGACAGATCTCTGGGGCCAACGTCCTGACTTTC; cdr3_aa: CASSAPGQISGANVLTF
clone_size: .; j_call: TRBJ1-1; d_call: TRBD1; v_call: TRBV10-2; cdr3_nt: TGCGCCAGCTACGGACAGGGGGCAGTTGATACTGAAGCTTTCTTT; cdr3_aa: CASYGQGAVDTEAFF
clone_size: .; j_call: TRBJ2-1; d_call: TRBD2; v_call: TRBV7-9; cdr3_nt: TGTTCCAGCACTAGCGGGAGGGCCGGTAATGAGCAGTTCTTC; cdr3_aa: CSSTSGRAGNEQFF
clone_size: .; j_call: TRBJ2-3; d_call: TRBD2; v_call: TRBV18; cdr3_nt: TGTGCCAGCTCACCCTTCGGACTAGACGCAGATACGCAGTATTTT; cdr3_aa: CASSPFGLDADTQYF
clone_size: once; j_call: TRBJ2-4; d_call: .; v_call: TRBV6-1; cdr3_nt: TGTGCCAGCAGTGATCACAGCGGCCAGGACAAAAACATTCAGTACTTC; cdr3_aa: CASSDHSGQDKNIQYF
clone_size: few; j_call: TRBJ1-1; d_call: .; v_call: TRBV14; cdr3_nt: TGTGCCAGCAGCCCACAGGGCACTGAAGCTTTCTTT; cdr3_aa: CASSPQGTEAFF
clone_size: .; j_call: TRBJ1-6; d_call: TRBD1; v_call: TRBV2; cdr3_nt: TGTGCCAGCAGTGGGGACAGGGTTTCACCCCTCCACTTT; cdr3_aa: CASSGDRVSPLHF
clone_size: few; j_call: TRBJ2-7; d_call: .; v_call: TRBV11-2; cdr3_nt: TGTGCCAGCAGCCGTCTCCTGCTAAACTACGAGCAGTACTTC; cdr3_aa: CASSRLLLNYEQYF
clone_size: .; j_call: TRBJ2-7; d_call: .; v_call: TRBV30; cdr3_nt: TGTGCCTGGCGGTGGGACAACTACGAGCAGTACTTC; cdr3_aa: CAWRWDNYEQYF
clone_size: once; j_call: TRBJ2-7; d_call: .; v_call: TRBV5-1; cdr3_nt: TGCGCCAGCAGCGATCGCCCGGGAGCCTACGAGCAGTACTTC; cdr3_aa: CASSDRPGAYEQYF
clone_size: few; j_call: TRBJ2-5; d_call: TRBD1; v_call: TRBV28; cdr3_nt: TGTGCCAGCAGTCCGCCGACAGGGGGCGCGGAGACCCAGTACTTC; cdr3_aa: CASSPPTGGAETQYF
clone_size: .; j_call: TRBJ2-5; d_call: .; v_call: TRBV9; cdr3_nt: TGTGCCAGCAGCGTAGATCGGGAGAGGGAGACCCAGTACTTC; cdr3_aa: CASSVDRERETQYF
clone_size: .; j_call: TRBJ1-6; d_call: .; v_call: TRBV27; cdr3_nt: TGTGCCAGCAGTTTAGAGGGATACGGGTCACCCCTCCACTTT; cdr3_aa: CASSLEGYGSPLHF
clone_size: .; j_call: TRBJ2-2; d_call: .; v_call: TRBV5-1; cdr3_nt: TGCGCCAGCAGCTCCCGACAGAACACCGGGGAGCTGTTTTTT; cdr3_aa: CASSSRQNTGELFF
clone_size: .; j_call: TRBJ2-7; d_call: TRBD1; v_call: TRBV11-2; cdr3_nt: TGTGCCAGCAGCTTAAACCCGGGACAGTTCTACGAGCAGTACTTC; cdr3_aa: CASSLNPGQFYEQYF
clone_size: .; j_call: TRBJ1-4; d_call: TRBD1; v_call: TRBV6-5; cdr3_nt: TGTGCCAGCAGGAGGGACAGAGTGAATGAAAAACTGTTTTTT; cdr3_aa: CASRRDRVNEKLFF
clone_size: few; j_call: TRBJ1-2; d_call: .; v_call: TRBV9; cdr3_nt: TGTGCCAGCAGCGCGACACAGGGCCGAGGGCCCTATGGCTACACCTTC; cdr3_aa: CASSATQGRGPYGYTF
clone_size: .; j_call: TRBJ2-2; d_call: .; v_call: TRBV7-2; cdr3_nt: TGTGCCAGCAGTTCCGCGGCACTAGGCTCGAAAACCGGGGAGCTGTTTTTT; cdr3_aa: CASSSAALGSKTGELFF
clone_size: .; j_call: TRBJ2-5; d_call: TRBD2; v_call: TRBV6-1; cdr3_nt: TGTGCCAGCAGTGAACCCCCGGTAGCGGGTCATGAGACCCAGTACTTC; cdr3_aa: CASSEPPVAGHETQYF
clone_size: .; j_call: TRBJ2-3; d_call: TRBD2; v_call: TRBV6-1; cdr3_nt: TGTGCCAACAGACTAGCAGCTAGCACAGATACGCAGTATTTT; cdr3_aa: CANRLAASTDTQYF
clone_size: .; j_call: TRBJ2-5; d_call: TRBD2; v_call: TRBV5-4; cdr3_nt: TGTGCCAGCAGCCCCGGGCGGGAGTCTCGGAGGGAGACCCAGTACTTC; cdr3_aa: CASSPGRESRRETQYF
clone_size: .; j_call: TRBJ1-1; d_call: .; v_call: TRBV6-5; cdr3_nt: TGTGCCAGCAGTTACGGGGGGGTGAACACTGAAGCTTTCTTT; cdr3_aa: CASSYGGVNTEAFF
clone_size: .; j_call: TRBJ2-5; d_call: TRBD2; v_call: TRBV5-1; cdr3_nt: TGCGCCAGCAGCCTCACTAGCGGGGGGGATGGGGAGACCCAGTACTTC; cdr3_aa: CASSLTSGGDGETQYF
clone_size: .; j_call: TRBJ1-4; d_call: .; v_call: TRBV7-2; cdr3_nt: TGTGCCAGCAGCTTGGTCAGGGGTAATGAAAAACTGTTTTTT; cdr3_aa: CASSLVRGNEKLFF
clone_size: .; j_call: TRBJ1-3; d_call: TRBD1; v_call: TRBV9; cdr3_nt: TGTGCCAGCAGCGTCAGTCCGGGACAGGGGATTGGAAACACCATATATTTT; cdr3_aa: CASSVSPGQGIGNTIYF
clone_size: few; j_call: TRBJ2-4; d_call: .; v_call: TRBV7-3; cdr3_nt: TGTGCCAGCAGCGTTGGTCAACACAGGATTCAGTACTTC; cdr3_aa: CASSVGQHRIQYF
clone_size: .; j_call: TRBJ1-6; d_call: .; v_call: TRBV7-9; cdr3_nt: TGTGCCAGCAGCTTAAGCAGGGCCAATTCACCCCTCCACTTT; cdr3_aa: CASSLSRANSPLHF
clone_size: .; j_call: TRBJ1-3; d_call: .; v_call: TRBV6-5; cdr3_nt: TGTGCCAGCAGTTATTCGGCAGGGGCGTTTGGAAACACCATATATTTT; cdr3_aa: CASSYSAGAFGNTIYF
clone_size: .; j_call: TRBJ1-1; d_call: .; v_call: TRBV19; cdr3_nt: TGTGCCAGTAGTTACAGGGAGAGGAACACTGAAGCTTTCTTT; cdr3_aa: CASSYRERNTEAFF